Listed below are T cell receptor beta chains from one sample, sequenced in a study of cytomegalovirus exposure and HLA in healthy donors. The method was immunoSEQ multiplex PCR; TCRdb's version includes in-frame clones alone and lacks a portion of them. The table records 130,000 or so clones, 74% of them present only once. Source material: PBMCs. These receptors all come from a male donor in good health and CMV-seronegative. Each CDR3 is given with its conserved first and last residue. The D gene is left open where the match is weak. The size field is filled for only some rows; it gives once, few, many or a size class.

NA | NA | TRBJ2-7 | TRBV7-2 | 15 | TGTGCCAGCAGCTTGAGAGCATCTGATTCCTACGAGCAGTACTTC | CASSLRASDSYEQYF
NA | TRBD1 | TRBJ1-1 | TRBV10-3 | 13 | TGTGCCATCAGAGGACAGGGCGGTGAAGAAGCTTTCTTT | CAIRGQGGEEAFF
few | NA | TRBJ2-7 | TRBV11-2 | 14 | TGTGCCAGCAGCTTCAGGGGGGACTCCTACGAGCAGTACTTC | CASSFRGDSYEQYF
NA | NA | TRBJ2-1 | TRBV6-4 | 17 | TGTGCCAGCAGTGACCTTTTAGCACTGAGCTCCTACAATGAGCAGTTCTTC | CASSDLLALSSYNEQFF
once | TRBD1 | TRBJ2-5 | TRBV5-6 | 15 | TGTGCCAGCAGCTTGTTGGGGACAGCTCAAGAGACCCAGTACTTC | CASSLLGTAQETQYF
NA | TRBD1 | TRBJ2-1 | TRBV5-6 | 14 | TGTGCCAGCAGCTCAAGGGACAGCTACAATGAGCAGTTCTTC | CASSSRDSYNEQFF
NA | TRBD2 | TRBJ2-3 | TRBV4-2 | 15 | TGTGCCAGCAGCCAAGATAGCGGGGGGGCAGATACGCAGTATTTT | CASSQDSGGADTQYF
NA | NA | TRBJ2-2 | TRBV5-1 | 15 | TGCGCCAGCAGCTTGGATACAGGGCTTCTCGGGGAGCTGTTTTTT | CASSLDTGLLGELFF
few | NA | TRBJ2-7 | TRBV7-2 | 14 | TGTGCCAGCACAACTCAGGGGTCTACCTACGAGCAGTACTTC | CASTTQGSTYEQYF
once | TRBD1 | TRBJ2-7 | TRBV7-9 | 15 | TGTGCCAGCAGCCGATCCGGGACAGGGGAACACGAGCAGTACTTC | CASSRSGTGEHEQYF
NA | NA | TRBJ1-3 | TRBV5-1 | 17 | TGCGCCAGCAGCTTTACAGGGATCGAAAGCTCTGGAAACACCATATATTTT | CASSFTGIESSGNTIYF
once | TRBD2 | TRBJ2-3 | TRBV7-2 | 16 | TGTGCCAGCAGCTCTAGACTAGCGGGGGCTTCAGATACGCAGTATTTT | CASSSRLAGASDTQYF
NA | NA | TRBJ2-6 | TRBV30 | 15 | TGTGCCTGGAGGCATCAGGCCTCTGGGGCCAACGTCCTGACTTTC | CAWRHQASGANVLTF
NA | NA | TRBJ2-7 | TRBV28 | 14 | TGTGCCAGCAGTCCCCCGGACTGGCCGGGGGAGCAGTACTTC | CASSPPDWPGEQYF
once | TRBD1 | TRBJ2-7 | TRBV27 | 19 | TGTGCCAGCAGTTTTCCCGGGACAGAAAGGCCTAATTACTCCTACGAGCAGTACTTC | CASSFPGTERPNYSYEQYF
NA | TRBD1 | TRBJ1-2 | TRBV4-1 | 16 | TGCGCCAGCAGCCAAGTTCGACAGGGGAGGGACTATGGCTACACCTTC | CASSQVRQGRDYGYTF
NA | TRBD2 | TRBJ2-2 | TRBV6-5 | 16 | TGTGCCAGCAGTTTGTACCTAGCGGGAGACACCGGGGAGCTGTTTTTT | CASSLYLAGDTGELFF
few | NA | TRBJ1-2 | TRBV7-2 | 15 | TGTGCCAGCAGCTTAAGGCACAGGGATGCAGGTGGCTACACCTTC | CASSLRHRDAGGYTF
NA | NA | TRBJ1-1 | TRBV6-1 | 14 | TGTGCCAGCAGCCGCGGACAAAGCCGACTTGAAGCTTTCTTT | CASSRGQSRLEAFF
NA | NA | TRBJ1-2 | TRBV15 | 14 | TGTGCCACCAGCTTCGACAAAGGTTTAGCGGGCTACACCTTC | CATSFDKGLAGYTF
NA | NA | TRBJ1-1 | TRBV30 | 12 | TGTGCCTGGGTCAGGGTGAACACTGAAGCTTTCTTT | CAWVRVNTEAFF
NA | NA | TRBJ2-7 | TRBV27 | 11 | TGTGCCAGCAGTTCCCAGCGGGAGCAGTACTTC | CASSSQREQYF
NA | NA | TRBJ1-6 | TRBV6-5 | 14 | TGTGCCAGCAGCCTTACAGGGTTTAATTCACCCCTCCACTTT | CASSLTGFNSPLHF
NA | TRBD2 | TRBJ2-1 | TRBV7-3 | 17 | TGTGCCAGCAGCTTGGGACTAGCGGGAGGCTCCTACAATGAGCAGTTCTTC | CASSLGLAGGSYNEQFF
NA | NA | TRBJ2-1 | TRBV20-1 | 11 | TGCAGTGCTGGACAGATCACTGAGCAGTTCTTC | CSAGQITEQFF
NA | NA | TRBJ2-5 | TRBV6-6 | 14 | TGTGCCAGCAGTCTACCAGCTCGGGGAGAGACCCAGTACTTC | CASSLPARGETQYF
NA | NA | TRBJ1-1 | TRBV18 | 15 | TGTGCCAGCTCACCACCACAGGGTCGCAACACTGAAGCTTTCTTT | CASSPPQGRNTEAFF
NA | TRBD1 | TRBJ1-2 | TRBV4-2 | 17 | TGTGCCAGCAGCCATCTCTGGCAGGGGGCCTCTAACTATGGCTACACCTTC | CASSHLWQGASNYGYTF
NA | NA | TRBJ2-7 | TRBV5-1 | 16 | TGCGCCAGCAGCCTATCAGCCGGGAAAAGCTCCTACGAGCAGTACTTC | CASSLSAGKSSYEQYF
NA | TRBD1 | TRBJ2-1 | TRBV6-5 | 14 | TGTGCCAGCAGTCCGGACAGGGGGCACAATGAGCAGTTCTTC | CASSPDRGHNEQFF
few | NA | TRBJ1-1 | TRBV7-8 | 16 | TGTGCCAGCACTTTAGGAGGTGTAGGGGGGAACACTGAAGCTTTCTTT | CASTLGGVGGNTEAFF
few | TRBD2 | TRBJ2-1 | TRBV5-1 | 14 | TGCGCCAGCAGCTTGTTGGCTAGCGGGAGGGAGAGTTTCTTC | CASSLLASGRESFF
NA | NA | TRBJ1-4 | TRBV9 | 13 | TGTGCCAGCAGCGACGGGACACGTGAAAAACTGTTTTTT | CASSDGTREKLFF
NA | NA | TRBJ2-1 | TRBV7-9 | 13 | TGTGCCAGCAGCCATACGGCGCGGAATGAGCAGTTCTTC | CASSHTARNEQFF
NA | NA | TRBJ2-1 | TRBV5-1 | 15 | TGCGCCAGCAGACGGGTTCTGAGCTCCTACAATGAGCAGTTCTTC | CASRRVLSSYNEQFF
NA | NA | TRBJ1-4 | TRBV4-3 | 16 | TGCGCCAGCAGCCAAGATTTGCCGAGTGCTAATGAAAAACTGTTTTTT | CASSQDLPSANEKLFF
NA | NA | TRBJ2-4 | TRBV6-1 | 17 | TGTGCCAGCAGTGAAGTCCTCGGAGGGCCTAGAGGTAACATTCAGTACTTC | CASSEVLGGPRGNIQYF